This T cell receptor (beta chain) was captured by sequencing in a study of PD-1 blockade in mismatch repair-deficient tumors. Study overall: Patients had roughly twelve mismatch repair-deficient cancer types, all previously treated and progressing.

Note on this clone: The antigen remains undetermined.

The CDR3 length is 14 residues. Germline-derived CDR1 and CDR2 are GTSNPN and SVGIG (reference sequence). The germline V and J ends were trimmed by 2 bases and 2 bases, with 12 bases remaining between them. General study points: After pembrolizumab, tumor-resident clones rose rapidly, then generally contracted before radiologic responses.

Repertoires were generated with immunoSEQ multiplex PCR, while TCRdb's copy carries only in-frame clones and drops some. This sample has around 130,000 clones, with 88% found just once. The sequence was obtained from an adult with mismatch repair-deficient cancer. The sample was peripheral blood, taken approximately 72 weeks after starting pembrolizumab. This chain connects TRBV30 to TRBJ1-1; perhaps TRBD1 as D (6 bases). The CDR3 nucleotides read TGTGCCTGGAGTATAGCAGGGGCAAACACTGAAGCTTTCTTT. This codes for CAWSIAGANTEAFF.